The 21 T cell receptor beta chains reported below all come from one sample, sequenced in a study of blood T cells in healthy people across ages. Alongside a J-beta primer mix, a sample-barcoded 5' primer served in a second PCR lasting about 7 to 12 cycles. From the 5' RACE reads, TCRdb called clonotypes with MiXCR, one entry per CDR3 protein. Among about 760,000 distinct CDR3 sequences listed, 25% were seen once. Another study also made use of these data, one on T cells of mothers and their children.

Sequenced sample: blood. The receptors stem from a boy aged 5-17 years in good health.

The chain's CDR3 is CSVWDPSGVRGETQYF. The CDR3 DNA follows: TGCAGCGTTTGGGATCCTAGCGGAGTACGGGGCGAGACCCAGTACTTC. The chain has TRBV29-1 and TRBJ2-5, with 7 bases aligning to TRBD2. CDR3 length: 16 amino acids. Germline-derived CDR1 and CDR2 are SQVTM and ANQGSEA. The junction had 17 bases not matched to a gene; V was cut back by 5 bases and J by 5 bases.

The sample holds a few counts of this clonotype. The DNA for the CDR3 is TGTGCCATCAGTGAAGCGGGCGACGAAGAAAAACTGTTTTTT. This sequence encodes CAISEAGDEEKLFF. The chain employs TRBV10-3 and TRBJ1-4, with unresolved D. The length of the CDR3 is 14 residues. Germline V gene data show CDR1 as ENHRY and CDR2 as SYGVKD. With 3 bases removed from V and 8 bases from J, the gap between germline ends came to 13 bases.

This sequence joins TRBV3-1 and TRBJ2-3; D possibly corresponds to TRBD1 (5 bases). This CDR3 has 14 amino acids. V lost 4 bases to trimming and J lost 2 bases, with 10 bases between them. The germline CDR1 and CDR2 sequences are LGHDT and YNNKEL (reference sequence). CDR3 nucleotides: TGTGCCAGCAGCCTAAAGACAGACACAGATACGCAGTATTTT. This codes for CASSLKTDTDTQYF.

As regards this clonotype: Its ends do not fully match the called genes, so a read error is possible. CDR3 DNA sequence: TGTGCCAGCAGCTTGACTAGCGGGGTCAATGAGCAGCTCTTC. Its translation: CASSLTSGVNEQLF. The chain carries TRBV7-9 and TRBJ2-1, with 11 bases lining up with TRBD2. Germline V gene data show CDR1 as SEHNR and CDR2 as FQNEAQ (reference sequence). This CDR3 has 14 residues.

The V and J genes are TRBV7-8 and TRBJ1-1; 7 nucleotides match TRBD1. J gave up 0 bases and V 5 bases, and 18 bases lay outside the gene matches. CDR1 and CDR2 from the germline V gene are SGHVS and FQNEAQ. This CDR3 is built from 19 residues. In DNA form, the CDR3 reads TGTGCCAGCAGCGTAGACCTAACTACGGGACAGATCATGAACACTGAAGCTTTCTTT. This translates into CASSVDLTTGQIMNTEAFF.

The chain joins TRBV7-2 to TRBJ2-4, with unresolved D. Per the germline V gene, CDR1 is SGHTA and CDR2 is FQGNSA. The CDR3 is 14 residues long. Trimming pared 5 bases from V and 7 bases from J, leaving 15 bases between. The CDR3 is CASSITPGANIQYF. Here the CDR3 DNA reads TGTGCCAGCAGCATCACACCGGGTGCGAACATTCAGTACTTC.

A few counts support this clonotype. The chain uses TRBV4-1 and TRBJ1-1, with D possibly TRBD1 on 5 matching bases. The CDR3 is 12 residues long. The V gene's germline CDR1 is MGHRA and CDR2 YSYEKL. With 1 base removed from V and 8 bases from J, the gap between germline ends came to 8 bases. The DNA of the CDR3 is TGCGCCAGCAGCCAAGTGAACAGGGAAGCTTTCTTT. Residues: CASSQVNREAFF.

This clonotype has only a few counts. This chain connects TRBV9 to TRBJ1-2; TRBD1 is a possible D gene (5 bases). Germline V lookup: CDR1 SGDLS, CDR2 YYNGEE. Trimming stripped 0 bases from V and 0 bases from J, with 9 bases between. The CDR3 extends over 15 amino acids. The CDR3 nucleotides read TGTGCCAGCAGCGTAGAAGCCAGGGCTAACTATGGCTACACCTTC. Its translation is CASSVEARANYGYTF.

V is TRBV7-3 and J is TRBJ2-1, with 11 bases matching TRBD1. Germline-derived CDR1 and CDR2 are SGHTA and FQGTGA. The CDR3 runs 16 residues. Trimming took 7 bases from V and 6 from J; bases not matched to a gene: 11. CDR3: CASTQTGTGGFNEQFF. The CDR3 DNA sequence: TGTGCCAGCACCCAGACCGGGACAGGGGGGTTCAATGAGCAGTTCTTC.

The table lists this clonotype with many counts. CDR3 sequence (DNA): TGTGCCAGCAGCTTAGGGTTCGGGAAATTCGCTGAGCAGTTCTTC. Its translation: CASSLGFGKFAEQFF. V usage is TRBV7-2 and J usage is TRBJ2-1; maybe TRBD2 (5 bases). The CDR3 totals 15 residues. In germline, CDR1 is SGHTA, CDR2 FQGNSA. The germline V and J ends were trimmed by 1 base and 9 bases, with 16 bases remaining between them.

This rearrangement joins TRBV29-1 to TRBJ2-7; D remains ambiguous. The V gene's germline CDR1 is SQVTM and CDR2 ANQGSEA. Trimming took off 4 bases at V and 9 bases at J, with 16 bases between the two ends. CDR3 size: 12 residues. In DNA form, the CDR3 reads TGCAGCGTTGCCGGGCCTCCCGGAAGGCAGTACTTC. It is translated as CSVAGPPGRQYF.

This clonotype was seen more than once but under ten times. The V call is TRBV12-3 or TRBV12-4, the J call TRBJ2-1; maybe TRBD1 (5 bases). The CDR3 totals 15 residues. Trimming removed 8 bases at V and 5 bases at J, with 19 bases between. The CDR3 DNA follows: TGTGCCAGCGGACAAAGAGGAGAATTTAACAATGAGCAGTTCTTC. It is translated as CASGQRGEFNNEQFF.

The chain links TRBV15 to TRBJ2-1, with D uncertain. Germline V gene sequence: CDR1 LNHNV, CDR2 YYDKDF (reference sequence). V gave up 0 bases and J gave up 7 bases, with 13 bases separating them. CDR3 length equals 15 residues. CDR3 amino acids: CATSRDQASLNEQFF. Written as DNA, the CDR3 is TGTGCCACCAGCAGAGATCAGGCCAGTCTTAATGAGCAGTTCTTC.

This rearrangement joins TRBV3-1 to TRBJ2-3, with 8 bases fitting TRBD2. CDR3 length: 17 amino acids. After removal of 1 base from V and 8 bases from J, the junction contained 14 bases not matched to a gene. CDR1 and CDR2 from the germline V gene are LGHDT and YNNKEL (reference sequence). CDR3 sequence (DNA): TGTGCCAGCAGCCAAGGCCGGACTAGCCCGATAGCTGGTACGCAGTATTTT. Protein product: CASSQGRTSPIAGTQYF.

The CDR3 coding sequence is TGTGCCAGCAGTCCTCTCGGCCCGACCTACGAGCAGTACTTC. It is translated as CASSPLGPTYEQYF. The chain employs TRBV28 and TRBJ2-1; D is uncertain. The assigned J gene may be wrong: the sequence end matches TRBJ2-7 better. The CDR3 sequence is 14 residues long. Germline CDR1 reads MDHEN; CDR2 reads SYDVKM.

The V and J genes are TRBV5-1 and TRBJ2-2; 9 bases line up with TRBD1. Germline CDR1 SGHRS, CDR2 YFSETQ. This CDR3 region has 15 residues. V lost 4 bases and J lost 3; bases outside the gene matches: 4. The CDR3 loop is CASSPRDRDTGELFF. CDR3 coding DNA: TGCGCCAGCAGCCCCCGGGACAGGGACACCGGGGAGCTGTTTTTT.

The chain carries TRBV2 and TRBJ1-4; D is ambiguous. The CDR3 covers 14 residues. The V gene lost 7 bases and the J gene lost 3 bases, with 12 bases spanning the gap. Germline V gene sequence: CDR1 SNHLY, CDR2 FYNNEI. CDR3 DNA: TGTGCCAGCACTCACGGCGAGGCTAATGAAAAACTGTTTTTT. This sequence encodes CASTHGEANEKLFF.

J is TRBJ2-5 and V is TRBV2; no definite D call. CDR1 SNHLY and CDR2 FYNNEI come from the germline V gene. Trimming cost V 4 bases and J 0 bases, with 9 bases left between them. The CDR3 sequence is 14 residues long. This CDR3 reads CASSVRADQETQYF. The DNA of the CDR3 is TGTGCCAGCAGTGTAAGGGCAGACCAAGAGACCCAGTACTTC.

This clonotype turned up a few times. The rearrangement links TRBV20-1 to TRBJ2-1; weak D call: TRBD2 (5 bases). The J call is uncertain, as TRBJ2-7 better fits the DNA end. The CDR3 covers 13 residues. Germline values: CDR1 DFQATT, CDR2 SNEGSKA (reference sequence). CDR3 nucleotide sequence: TGCAGTGCTAGAGATCCACGGGGCTACGAGCAGTACTTC. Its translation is CSARDPRGYEQYF.

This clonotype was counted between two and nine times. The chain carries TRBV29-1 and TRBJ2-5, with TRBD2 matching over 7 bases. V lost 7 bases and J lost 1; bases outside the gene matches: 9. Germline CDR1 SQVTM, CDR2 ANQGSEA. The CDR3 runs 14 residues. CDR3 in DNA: TGCAGCGGGAGACTAGCCTTGGTCCAAGAGACCCAGTACTTC. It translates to CSGRLALVQETQYF. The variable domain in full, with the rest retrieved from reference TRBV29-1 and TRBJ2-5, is SAVISQKPSRDICQRGTSLTIQCQVDSQVTMMFWYRQQPGQSLTLIATANQGSEATYESGFVIDKFPISRPNLTFSTLTVSNMSPEDSSIYLCSGRLALVQETQYFGPGTRLLVL.

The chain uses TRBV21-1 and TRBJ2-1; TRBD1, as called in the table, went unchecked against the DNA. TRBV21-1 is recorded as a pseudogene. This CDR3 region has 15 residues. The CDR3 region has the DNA TGTGCCAGCAGCTCTAGACAGGGGGCGCGTACTGAGCAGTTCTTC. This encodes CASSSRQGARTEQFF.